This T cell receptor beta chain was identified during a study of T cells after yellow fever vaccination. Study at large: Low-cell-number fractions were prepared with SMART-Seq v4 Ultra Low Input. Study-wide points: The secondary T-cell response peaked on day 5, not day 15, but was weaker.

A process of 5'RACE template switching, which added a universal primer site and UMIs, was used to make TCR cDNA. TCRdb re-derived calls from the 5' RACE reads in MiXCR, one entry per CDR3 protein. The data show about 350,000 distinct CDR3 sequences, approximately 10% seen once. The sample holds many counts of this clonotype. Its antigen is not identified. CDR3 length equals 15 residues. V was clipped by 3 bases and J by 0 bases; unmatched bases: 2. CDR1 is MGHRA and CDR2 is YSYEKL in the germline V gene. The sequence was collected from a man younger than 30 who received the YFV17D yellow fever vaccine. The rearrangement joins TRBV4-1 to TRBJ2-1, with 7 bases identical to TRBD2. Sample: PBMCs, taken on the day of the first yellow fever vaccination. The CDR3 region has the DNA TGCGCCAGCAGCCAGGGAGGGAGCTCCTACAATGAGCAGTTCTTC. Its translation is CASSQGGSSYNEQFF.